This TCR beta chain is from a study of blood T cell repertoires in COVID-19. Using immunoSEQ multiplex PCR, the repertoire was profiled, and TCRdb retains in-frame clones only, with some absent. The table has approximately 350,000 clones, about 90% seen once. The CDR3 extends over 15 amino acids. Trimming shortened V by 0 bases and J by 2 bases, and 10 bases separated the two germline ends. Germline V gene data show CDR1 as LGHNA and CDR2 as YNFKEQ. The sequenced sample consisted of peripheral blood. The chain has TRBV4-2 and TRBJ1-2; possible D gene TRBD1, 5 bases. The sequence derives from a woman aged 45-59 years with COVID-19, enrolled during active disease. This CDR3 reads CASSQEPGSNYGYTF. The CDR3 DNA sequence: TGTGCCAGCAGCCAAGAACCAGGGTCCAACTATGGCTACACCTTC.